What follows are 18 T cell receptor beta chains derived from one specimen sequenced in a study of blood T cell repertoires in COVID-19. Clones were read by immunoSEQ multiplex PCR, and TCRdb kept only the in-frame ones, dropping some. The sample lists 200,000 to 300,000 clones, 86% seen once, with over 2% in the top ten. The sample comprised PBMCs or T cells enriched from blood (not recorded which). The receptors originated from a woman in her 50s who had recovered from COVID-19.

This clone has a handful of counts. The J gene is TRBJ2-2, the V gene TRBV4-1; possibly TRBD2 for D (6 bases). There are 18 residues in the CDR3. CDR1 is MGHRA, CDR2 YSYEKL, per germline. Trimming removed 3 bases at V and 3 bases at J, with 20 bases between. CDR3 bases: TGCGCCAGCAGCCAGAACCTCCGAGGCAGGGAGGACACCGGGGAGCTGTTTTTT. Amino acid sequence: CASSQNLRGREDTGELFF.

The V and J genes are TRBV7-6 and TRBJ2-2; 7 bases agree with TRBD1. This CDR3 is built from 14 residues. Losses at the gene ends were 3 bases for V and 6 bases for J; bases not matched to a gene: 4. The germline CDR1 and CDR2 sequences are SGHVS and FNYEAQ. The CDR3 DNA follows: TGTGCCAGCAGCTTTACAGGGGCGGCCGGGGAGCTGTTTTTT. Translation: CASSFTGAAGELFF.

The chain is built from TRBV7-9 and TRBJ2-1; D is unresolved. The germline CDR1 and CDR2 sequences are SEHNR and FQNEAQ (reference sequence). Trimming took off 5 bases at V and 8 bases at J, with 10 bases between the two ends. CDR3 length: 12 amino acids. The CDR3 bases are TGTGCCAGCAGCCCCGACTTCGATGAGCAGTTCTTC. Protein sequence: CASSPDFDEQFF.

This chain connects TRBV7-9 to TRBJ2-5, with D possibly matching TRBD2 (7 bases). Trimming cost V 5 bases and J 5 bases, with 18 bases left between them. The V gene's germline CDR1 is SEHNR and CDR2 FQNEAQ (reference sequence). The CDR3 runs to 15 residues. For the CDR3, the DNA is TGTGCCAGCAGCCCTTCGGGGGGCTCTCGGGAGACCCAGTACTTC. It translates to CASSPSGGSRETQYF. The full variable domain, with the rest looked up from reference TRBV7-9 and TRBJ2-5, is DTGVSQNPRHKITKRGQNVTFRCDPISEHNRLYWYRQTLGQGPEFLTYFQNEAQLEKSRLLSDRFSAERPKGSFSTLEIQRTEQGDSAMYLCASSPSGGSRETQYFGPGTRLLVL.

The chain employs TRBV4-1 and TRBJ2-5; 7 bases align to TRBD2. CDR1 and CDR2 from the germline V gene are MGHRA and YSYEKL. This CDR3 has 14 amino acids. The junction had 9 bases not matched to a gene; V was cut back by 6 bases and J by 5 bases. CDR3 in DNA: TGCGCCAGCAGTACAACGGGAGGCACGGAGACCCAGTACTTC. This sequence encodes CASSTTGGTETQYF.

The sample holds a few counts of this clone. The CDR3 region has the DNA TGCAGTCATAAGGGGGACAATGAGCAGTTCTTC. This gives the protein CSHKGDNEQFF. V is TRBV20-1 and J is TRBJ2-1, with D perhaps matching TRBD1 (6 bases). CDR1 and CDR2 from the germline V gene are DFQATT and SNEGSKA (reference sequence). The V end was cut by 8 bases, the J end by 5 bases, with 10 bases between. The CDR3 has 11 residues.

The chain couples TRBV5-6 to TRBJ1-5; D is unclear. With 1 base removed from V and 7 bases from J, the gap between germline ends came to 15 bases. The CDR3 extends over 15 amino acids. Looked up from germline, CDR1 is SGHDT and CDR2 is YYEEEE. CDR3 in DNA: TGTGCCAGCAGCTTGTACTTAACTAGTACCCAGCCCCAGCATTTT. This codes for CASSLYLTSTQPQHF.

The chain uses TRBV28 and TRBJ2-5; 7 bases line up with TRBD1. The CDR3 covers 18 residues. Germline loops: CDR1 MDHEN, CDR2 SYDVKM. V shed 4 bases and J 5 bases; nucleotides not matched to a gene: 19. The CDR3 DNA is TGTGCCAGCAGTTCCCCAAACCTTTTCTGGACAGGTCGGGAGACCCAGTACTTC. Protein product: CASSSPNLFWTGRETQYF.

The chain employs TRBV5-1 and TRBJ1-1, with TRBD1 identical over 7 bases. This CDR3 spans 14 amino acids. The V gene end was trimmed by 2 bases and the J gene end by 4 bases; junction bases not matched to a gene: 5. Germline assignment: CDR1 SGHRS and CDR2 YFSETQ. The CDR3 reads CASSLGTALTEAFF. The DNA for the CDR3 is TGCGCCAGCAGCTTAGGGACAGCACTCACTGAAGCTTTCTTT. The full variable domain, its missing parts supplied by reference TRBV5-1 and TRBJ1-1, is KAGVTQTPRYLIKTRGQQVTLSCSPISGHRSVSWYQQTPGQGLQFLFEYFSETQRNKGNFPGRFSGRQFSNSRSEMNVSTLELGDSALYLCASSLGTALTEAFFGQGTRLTVV.

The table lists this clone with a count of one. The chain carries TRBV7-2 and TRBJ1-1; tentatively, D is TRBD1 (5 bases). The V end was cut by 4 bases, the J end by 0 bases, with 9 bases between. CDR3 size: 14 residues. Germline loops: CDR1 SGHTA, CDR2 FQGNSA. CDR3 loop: CASSSSGLNTEAFF. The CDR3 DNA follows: TGTGCCAGCAGCTCATCAGGGTTGAACACTGAAGCTTTCTTT.

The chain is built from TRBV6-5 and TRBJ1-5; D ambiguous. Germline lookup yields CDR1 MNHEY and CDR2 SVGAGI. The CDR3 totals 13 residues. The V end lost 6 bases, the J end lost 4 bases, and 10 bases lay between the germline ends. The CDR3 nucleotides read TGTGCCAGCAGGAGGTCCGTAAATCAGCCCCAGCATTTT. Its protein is CASRRSVNQPQHF.

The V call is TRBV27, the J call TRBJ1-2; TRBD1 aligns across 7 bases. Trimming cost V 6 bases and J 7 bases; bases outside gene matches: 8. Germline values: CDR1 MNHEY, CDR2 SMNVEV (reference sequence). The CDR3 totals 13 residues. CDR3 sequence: CASRADRVAGYTF. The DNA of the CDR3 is TGTGCCAGCAGGGCCGACAGGGTGGCTGGCTACACCTTC.

For the CDR3, the DNA is TGTGCCAGCTCAAGCAATCCTAGCAATCAGCCCCAGCATTTT. Its protein is CASSSNPSNQPQHF. The gene calls are TRBV18 and TRBJ1-5; D is unresolved. Trimming shortened V by 5 bases and J by 0 bases, and 8 bases separated the two germline ends. CDR3 length: 14 residues. The germline V gene encodes CDR1 KGHSH and CDR2 LQKENI.

CDR3 nucleotide sequence: TGTGCCAGCAGCGCACCCAGGGGTAGTGGGAACAATGAGCAGTTCTTC. Encoded protein: CASSAPRGSGNNEQFF. The chain combines TRBV28 with TRBJ2-1; perhaps TRBD1 as D (6 bases). Germline CDR1 reads MDHEN; CDR2 reads SYDVKM. V was shortened by 6 bases and J by 5 bases, with 20 bases between the two germline ends. CDR3 length: 16 residues.

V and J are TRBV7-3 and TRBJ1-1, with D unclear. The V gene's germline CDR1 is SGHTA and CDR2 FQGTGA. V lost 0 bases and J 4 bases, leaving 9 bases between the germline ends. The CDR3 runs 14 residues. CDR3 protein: CASSLTGWSTEAFF. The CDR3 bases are TGTGCCAGCAGCTTAACGGGTTGGAGCACTGAAGCTTTCTTT.

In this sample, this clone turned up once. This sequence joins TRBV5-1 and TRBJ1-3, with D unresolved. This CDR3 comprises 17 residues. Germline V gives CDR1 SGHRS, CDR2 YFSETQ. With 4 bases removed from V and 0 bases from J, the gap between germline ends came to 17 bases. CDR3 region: CASSALDGGPSGNTIYF. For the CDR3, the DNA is TGCGCCAGCAGCGCCCTGGACGGAGGCCCCTCTGGAAACACCATATATTTT.

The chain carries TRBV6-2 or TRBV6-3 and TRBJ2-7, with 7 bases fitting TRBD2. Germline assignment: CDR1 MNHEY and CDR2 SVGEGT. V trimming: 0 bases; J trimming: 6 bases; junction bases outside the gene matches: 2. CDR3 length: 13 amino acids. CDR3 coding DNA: TGTGCCAGCAGTTACTCAGGCGGGAGCGAGCAGTACTTC. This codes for CASSYSGGSEQYF.

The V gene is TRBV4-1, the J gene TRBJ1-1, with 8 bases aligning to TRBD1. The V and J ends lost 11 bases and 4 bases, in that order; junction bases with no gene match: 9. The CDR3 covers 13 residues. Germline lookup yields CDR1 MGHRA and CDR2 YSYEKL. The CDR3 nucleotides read TGCGCCGGAGGACAGGGCAGGAGCACTGAAGCTTTCTTT. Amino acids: CAGGQGRSTEAFF.